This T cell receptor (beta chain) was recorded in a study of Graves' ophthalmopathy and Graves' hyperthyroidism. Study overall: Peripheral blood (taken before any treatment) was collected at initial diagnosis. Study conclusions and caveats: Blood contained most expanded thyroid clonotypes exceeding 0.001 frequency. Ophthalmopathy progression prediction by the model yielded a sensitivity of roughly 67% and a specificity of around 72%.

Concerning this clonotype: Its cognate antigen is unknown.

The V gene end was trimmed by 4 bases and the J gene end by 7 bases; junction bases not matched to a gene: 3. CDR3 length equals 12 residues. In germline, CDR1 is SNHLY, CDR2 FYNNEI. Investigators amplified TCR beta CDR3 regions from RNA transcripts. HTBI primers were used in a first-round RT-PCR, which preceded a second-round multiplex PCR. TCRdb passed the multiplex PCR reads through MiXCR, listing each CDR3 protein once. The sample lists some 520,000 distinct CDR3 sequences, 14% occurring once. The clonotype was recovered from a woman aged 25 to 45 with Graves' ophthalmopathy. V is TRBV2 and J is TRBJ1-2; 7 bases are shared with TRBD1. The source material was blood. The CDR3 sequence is CASSAQGFGYTF. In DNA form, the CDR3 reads TGTGCCAGCAGTGCACAGGGGTTTGGCTACACCTTC.